This paragraph covers one TCR beta chain sequence. What it recognizes is unknown. The V gene's germline CDR1 is KGHDR and CDR2 SFDVKD. The CDR3 length is 14 residues. V shed 0 bases and J shed 2 bases, with 6 bases lying between them. The data belong to a study of T cells in Graves' hyperthyroidism and ophthalmopathy. Broader study findings: Ophthalmopathy was distinguished from stable hyperthyroidism by 13 V-J signatures.

From RNA transcripts, TCR beta CDR3 regions were amplified. HTBI primers were the set used in a first-round RT-PCR of the TCR CDR3. TCRdb recomputed calls from the multiplex PCR reads with MiXCR, one row per CDR3 protein. The table records hundreds of thousands of distinct CDR3 sequences, around 21% of them present only once. This TCR derives from a man aged 30 to 39 with Graves' ophthalmopathy. Sample: blood. V is TRBV24-1 and J is TRBJ1-2, with D unresolved. Here the CDR3 reads CATSDLEINYGYTF. CDR3 sequence (DNA): TGTGCCACCAGTGATTTGGAGATAAACTATGGCTACACCTTC.